The 13 T cell receptor beta chains listed next were all sequenced from one sample in a study of T-cell reconstitution after alpha-beta-depleted transplantation in children. Unique molecular identifiers were used to barcode this TCRbeta library. Using its own MiXCR run on the PCR reads, TCRdb lists one record per CDR3 protein. The sample carries about 830,000 distinct CDR3 sequences, around 15% recorded once. This sample comprised PBMCs, mostly from graft donor cells, obtained 360 days after TCRalphabeta/CD19-depleted stem cell transplant. All receptors come from a male patient under 18 who had a stem cell transplant for acute lymphoblastic leukemia, so the T cells may come from the graft donor.

This chain links TRBV4-1 with TRBJ1-4; 8 nucleotides agree with TRBD1. The CDR3 contains 14 residues. After removal of 6 bases from V and 3 bases from J, the junction contained 3 bases not matched to a gene. Germline values: CDR1 MGHRA, CDR2 YSYEKL. CDR3 residues: CASRDRVSNEKLFF. DNA of the CDR3: TGCGCCAGCAGGGACAGGGTTTCTAATGAAAAACTGTTTTTT.

This chain joins TRBV20-1 and TRBJ1-5, with TRBD1 matching 9 bases. J was trimmed by 2 bases and V by 0 bases; bases with no gene match: 2. CDR3 size: 15 residues. CDR1 and CDR2 from the germline V gene are DFQATT and SNEGSKA (reference sequence). In DNA form, the CDR3 reads TGCAGTGCTAGAGATAGGACAGGGGGCAATCAGCCCCAGCATTTT. As protein: CSARDRTGGNQPQHF.

This sequence joins TRBV12-3 or TRBV12-4 and TRBJ2-3; 8 positions match TRBD2. Trimming cost V 6 bases and J 9 bases; bases outside gene matches: 8. This CDR3 has 13 amino acids. CDR3 sequence: CASSSPGLATQYF. The CDR3 coding sequence is TGTGCCAGCAGCTCCCCCGGACTAGCAACGCAGTATTTT.

The rearrangement links TRBV11-2 to TRBJ2-3; D gene uncertain. The CDR3 loop spans 15 amino acids. V lost 4 bases, J lost 6 bases, and 17 bases lay in between. The germline V gene has CDR1 SGHAT and CDR2 FQNNGV. The CDR3 coding sequence is TGTGCCAGCAGCTATAGGGCGAGTTTTCCGGATACGCAGTATTTT. Translating gives CASSYRASFPDTQYF.

The DNA for the CDR3 is TGTGCCAGCAGCTCGACGGCCGGGGAGCTGTTTTTT. Translating it yields CASSSTAGELFF. The J gene is TRBJ2-2, the V gene TRBV5-6; D is undetermined. V lost 3 bases to trimming and J lost 6 bases, with 6 bases between them. Germline assignment: CDR1 SGHDT and CDR2 YYEEEE. CDR3 length: 12 amino acids.

The chain has TRBV5-1 and TRBJ2-1; D gene unclear. There are 13 residues in the CDR3. CDR1 is SGHRS, CDR2 YFSETQ, per germline. The ends were cut back, 2 bases at V and 7 bases at J, with 10 bases in the middle. This CDR3 is CASSLRSENEQFF. CDR3 bases: TGCGCCAGCAGCTTAAGGAGCGAGAATGAGCAGTTCTTC.

This sequence joins TRBV5-1 and TRBJ2-6; 10 bases align to TRBD1. CDR1 SGHRS and CDR2 YFSETQ come from the germline V gene. This CDR3 is built from 18 residues. With 3 bases clipped from V and 0 bases from J, the junction kept 6 bases outside the gene matches. CDR3 bases: TGCGCCAGCAGCTCCCGGGACAGGGGCTCCTCTGGGGCCAACGTCCTGACTTTC. Amino acids: CASSSRDRGSSGANVLTF.

The V gene is TRBV2, the J gene TRBJ2-3, with D possibly matching TRBD2 (6 bases). The CDR3 consists of 14 residues. Trimming shortened V by 8 bases and J by 1 base, and 13 bases separated the two germline ends. From germline, CDR1 is SNHLY and CDR2 FYNNEI. The CDR3 DNA is TGTGCCAGCCCAAGTGCGGGGCGCACAGATACGCAGTATTTT. It translates to CASPSAGRTDTQYF.

The table lists this clonotype with a few counts. The chain has TRBV12-3 or TRBV12-4 and TRBJ2-3, with D tentatively TRBD2 (5 bases). V lost 4 bases to trimming and J lost 2 bases, with 10 bases between them. CDR3 length: 14 amino acids. This CDR3 is CASSYDYYTDTQYF. The CDR3, as DNA: TGTGCCAGCAGTTACGACTACTACACAGATACGCAGTATTTT.

The chain combines TRBV14 with TRBJ2-5; a possible D gene is TRBD1 (6 bases). Trimming removed 0 bases from V and 1 base from J, with 12 bases in between. The CDR3 extends over 16 amino acids. Germline V gives CDR1 SGHDN, CDR2 FVKESK. CDR3 region: CASSQDAGVGQETQYF. In DNA, the CDR3 is TGTGCCAGCAGCCAAGATGCAGGGGTGGGCCAAGAGACCCAGTACTTC.

The table lists this clonotype with a few counts. The chain recombines TRBV20-1 with TRBJ2-7, with D hard to call. Trimming cost V 4 bases and J 9 bases, with 10 bases left between them. The CDR3 is 10 amino acids. Germline values: CDR1 DFQATT, CDR2 SNEGSKA (reference sequence). Written as DNA, the CDR3 is TGCAGTGCTATAGTCCTTGTGCAGTACTTC. Translation gives CSAIVLVQYF.

This clonotype came up a few times. V gene TRBV5-1 combines with J gene TRBJ2-7; 8 bases align to TRBD1. Germline assignment: CDR1 SGHRS and CDR2 YFSETQ. Trimming took 4 bases from V and 2 from J; bases not matched to a gene: 5. CDR3 size: 14 residues. The CDR3 loop is CASSPPGGTYEQYF. Here the CDR3 DNA reads TGCGCCAGCAGCCCCCCAGGGGGCACCTACGAGCAGTACTTC.

This clonotype was seen only a few times. The CDR3 nucleotides read TGTGCCAGCCCCCCGACAGGAACCATTCCGCAGTTCTTC. This codes for CASPPTGTIPQFF. The rearrangement joins TRBV2 to TRBJ2-1; D perhaps matches TRBD1 (6 bases). CDR1 and CDR2 from the germline V gene are SNHLY and FYNNEI. The germline V and J ends were trimmed by 8 bases and 12 bases, with 20 bases remaining between them. The CDR3 runs 13 residues.